This T cell receptor (beta chain) was found in a study of glioma-infiltrating T cells after dendritic cell vaccination. Study information: Monocyte-derived dendritic cells, cultured less than 8 days with IL-4 and GM-CSF, were pulsed with autologous tumor lysate.

CDR1 and CDR2 (germline): MNHEY, SVGAGI. The CDR3 runs 14 residues. The ends lost 5 bases at V and 7 bases at J; junction bases unmatched: 5. Noted time point: after dendritic cell vaccination, including at tumor progression/relapse. TCRdb's copy holds only in-frame clones and misses some; the assay was immunoSEQ multiplex PCR. The sample comprises tens of thousands of clones, about 79% of which are singletons, and approximately 14% rests with the top ten. The chain employs TRBV6-5 and TRBJ1-6, with TRBD1 identical over 7 bases. The receptor's source is a human donor with glioblastoma. The sample was blood, taken after dendritic cell vaccination. The CDR3 here is CASSKGQENSPLHF. CDR3 in DNA: TGTGCCAGCAGTAAAGGACAGGAAAATTCACCCCTCCACTTT.